This T cell receptor beta chain was recorded in a study of blood T cell repertoires in COVID-19. Study-level information: Acute and convalescent COVID-19 specimens originated in the United States, Italy and Spain. T cells, B-cell-depleted T cells, or PBMCs provided the cDNA or gDNA that served as material.

How the authors handled the data: Reference gene primer amplification in the assay estimated nucleated cell counts. The method was immunoSEQ multiplex PCR; TCRdb's version includes in-frame clones alone and lacks a portion of them. V and J calls and clone size follow that table, whereas D and trimming were derived from the DNA. The sample consists of about 71,000 clones, around 86% of them appearing once. The CDR3 length is 14 residues. From germline, CDR1 is SGHVS and CDR2 FQNEAQ. V was trimmed by 7 bases and J by 0 bases, leaving 12 bases between them. The chain couples TRBV7-8 to TRBJ1-1, with no clear D. The material sequenced was peripheral blood. The sequence derives from a man younger than 40 with acute or convalescent COVID-19. CDR3 region: CASIRHELNTEAFF. As DNA, the CDR3 is TGTGCCAGCATACGACACGAGCTGAACACTGAAGCTTTCTTT.